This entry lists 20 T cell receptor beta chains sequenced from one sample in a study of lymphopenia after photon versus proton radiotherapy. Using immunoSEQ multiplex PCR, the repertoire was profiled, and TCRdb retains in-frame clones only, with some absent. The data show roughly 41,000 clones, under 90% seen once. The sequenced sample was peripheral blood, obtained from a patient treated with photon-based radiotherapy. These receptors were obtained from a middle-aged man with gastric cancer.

CDR3: CASSLAGPETQYF. In DNA form, the CDR3 reads TGTGCCAGCAGCTTAGCAGGGCCGGAGACCCAGTACTTC. The V gene is TRBV11-2, the J gene TRBJ2-5; the D gene is possibly TRBD1 (5 bases). V shed 1 base and J shed 5 bases, with 8 bases lying between them. CDR1 is SGHAT, CDR2 FQNNGV, per germline. The CDR3 totals 13 residues.

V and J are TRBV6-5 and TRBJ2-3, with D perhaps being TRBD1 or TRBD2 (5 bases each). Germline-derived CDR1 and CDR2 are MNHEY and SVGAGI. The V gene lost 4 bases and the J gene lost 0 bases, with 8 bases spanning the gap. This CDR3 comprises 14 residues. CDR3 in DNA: TGTGCCAGCAGTTGGGGGTATAGCACAGATACGCAGTATTTT. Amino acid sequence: CASSWGYSTDTQYF.

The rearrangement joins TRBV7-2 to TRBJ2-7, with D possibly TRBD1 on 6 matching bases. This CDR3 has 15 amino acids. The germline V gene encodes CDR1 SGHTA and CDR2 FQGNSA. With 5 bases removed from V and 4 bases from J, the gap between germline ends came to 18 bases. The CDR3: CASSEGQGRLYEQYF. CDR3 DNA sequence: TGTGCCAGCAGCGAGGGCCAGGGGCGCCTTTACGAGCAGTACTTC. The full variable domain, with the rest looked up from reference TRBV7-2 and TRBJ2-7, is GAGVSQSPSNKVTEKGKDVELRCDPISGHTALYWYRQSLGQGLEFLIYFQGNSAPDKSGLPSDRFSAERTGGSVSTLTIQRTQQEDSAVYLCASSEGQGRLYEQYFGPGTRLTVT.

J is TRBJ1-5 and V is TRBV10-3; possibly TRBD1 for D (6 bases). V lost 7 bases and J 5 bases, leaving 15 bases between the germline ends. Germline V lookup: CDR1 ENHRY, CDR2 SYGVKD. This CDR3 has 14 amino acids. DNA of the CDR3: TGTGCCATCAAGAGTGAGGGGGGGGATCAGCCCCAGCATTTT. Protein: CAIKSEGGDQPQHF.

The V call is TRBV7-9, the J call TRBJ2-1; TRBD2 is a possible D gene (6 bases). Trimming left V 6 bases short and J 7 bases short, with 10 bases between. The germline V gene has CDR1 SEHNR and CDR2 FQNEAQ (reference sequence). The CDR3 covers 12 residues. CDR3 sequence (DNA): TGTGCCAGCAGTTCTAGCGCGAATGAGCAGTTCTTC. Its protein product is CASSSSANEQFF.

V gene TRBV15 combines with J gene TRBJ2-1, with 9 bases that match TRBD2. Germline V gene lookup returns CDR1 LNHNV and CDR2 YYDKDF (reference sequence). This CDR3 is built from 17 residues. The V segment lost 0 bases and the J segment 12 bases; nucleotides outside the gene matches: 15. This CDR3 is CATSRDDGGRAVEGQFF. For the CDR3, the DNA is TGTGCCACCAGCAGAGATGATGGCGGGAGGGCCGTCGAAGGGCAGTTCTTC.

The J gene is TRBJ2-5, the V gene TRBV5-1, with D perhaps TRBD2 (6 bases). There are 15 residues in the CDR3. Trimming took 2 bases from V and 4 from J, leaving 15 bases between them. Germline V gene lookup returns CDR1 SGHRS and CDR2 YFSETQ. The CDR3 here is CASSFGTLARETQYF. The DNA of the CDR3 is TGCGCCAGCAGCTTCGGTACGCTAGCGAGAGAGACCCAGTACTTC.

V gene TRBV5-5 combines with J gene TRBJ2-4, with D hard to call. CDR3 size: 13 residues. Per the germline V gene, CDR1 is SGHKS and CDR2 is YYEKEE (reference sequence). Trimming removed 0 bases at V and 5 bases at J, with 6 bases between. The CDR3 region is CASSLESENIQYF. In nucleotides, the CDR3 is TGTGCCAGCAGCTTGGAGTCGGAAAACATTCAGTACTTC.

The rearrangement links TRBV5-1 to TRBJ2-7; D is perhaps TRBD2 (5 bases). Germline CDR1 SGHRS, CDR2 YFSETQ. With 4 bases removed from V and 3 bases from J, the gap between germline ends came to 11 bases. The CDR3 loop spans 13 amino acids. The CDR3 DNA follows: TGCGCCAGCAGCCCAGGAGGTCTCTACGAGCAGTACTTC. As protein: CASSPGGLYEQYF.

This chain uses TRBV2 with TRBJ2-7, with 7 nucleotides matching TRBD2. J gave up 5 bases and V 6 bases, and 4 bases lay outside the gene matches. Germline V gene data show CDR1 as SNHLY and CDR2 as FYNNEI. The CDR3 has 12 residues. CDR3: CASSWEGNEQYF. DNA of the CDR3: TGTGCCAGCAGCTGGGAGGGGAACGAGCAGTACTTC.

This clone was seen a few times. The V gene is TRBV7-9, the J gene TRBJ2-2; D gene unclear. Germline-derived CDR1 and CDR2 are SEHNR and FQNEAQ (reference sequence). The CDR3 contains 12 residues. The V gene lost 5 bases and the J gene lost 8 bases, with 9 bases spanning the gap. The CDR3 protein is CASSVAKGELFF. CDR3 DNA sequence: TGTGCCAGCAGCGTGGCCAAAGGGGAGCTGTTTTTT.

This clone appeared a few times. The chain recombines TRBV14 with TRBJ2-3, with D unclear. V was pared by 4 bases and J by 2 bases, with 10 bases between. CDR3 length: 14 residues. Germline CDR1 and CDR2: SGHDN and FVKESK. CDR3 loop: CASSPRWNTDTQYF. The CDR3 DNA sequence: TGTGCCAGCAGCCCCCGTTGGAACACAGATACGCAGTATTTT.

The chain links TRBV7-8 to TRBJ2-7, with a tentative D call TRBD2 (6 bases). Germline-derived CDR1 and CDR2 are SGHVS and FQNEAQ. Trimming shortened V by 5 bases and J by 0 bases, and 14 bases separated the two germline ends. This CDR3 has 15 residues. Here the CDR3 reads CASSRDSSSSYEQYF. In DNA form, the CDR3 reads TGTGCCAGCAGCAGGGACTCCTCGAGCTCCTACGAGCAGTACTTC.

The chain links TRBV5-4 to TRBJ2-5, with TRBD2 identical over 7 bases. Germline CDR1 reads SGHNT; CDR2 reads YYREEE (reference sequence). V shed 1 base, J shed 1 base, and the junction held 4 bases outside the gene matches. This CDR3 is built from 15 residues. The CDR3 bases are TGTGCCAGCAGCTTGCAGCCTAGCGGCCAAGAGACCCAGTACTTC. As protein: CASSLQPSGQETQYF. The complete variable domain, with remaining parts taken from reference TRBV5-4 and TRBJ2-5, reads ETGVTQSPTHLIKTRGQQVTLRCSSQSGHNTVSWYQQALGQGPQFIFQYYREEENGRGNFPPRFSGLQFPNYSSELNVNALELDDSALYLCASSLQPSGQETQYFGPGTRLLVL.

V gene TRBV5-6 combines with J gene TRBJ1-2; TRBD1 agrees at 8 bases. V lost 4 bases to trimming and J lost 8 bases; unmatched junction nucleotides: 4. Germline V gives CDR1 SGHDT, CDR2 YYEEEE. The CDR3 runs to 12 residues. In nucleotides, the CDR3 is TGTGCCAGCAGCCCAGGGGGCGCGGGCTACACCTTC. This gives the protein CASSPGGAGYTF.

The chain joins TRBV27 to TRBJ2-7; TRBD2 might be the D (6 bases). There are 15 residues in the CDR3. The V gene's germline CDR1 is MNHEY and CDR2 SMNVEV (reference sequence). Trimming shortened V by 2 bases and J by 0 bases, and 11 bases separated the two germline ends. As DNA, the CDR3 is TGTGCCAGCAGTTTACGGAGGGCCCCCTCCTACGAGCAGTACTTC. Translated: CASSLRRAPSYEQYF.

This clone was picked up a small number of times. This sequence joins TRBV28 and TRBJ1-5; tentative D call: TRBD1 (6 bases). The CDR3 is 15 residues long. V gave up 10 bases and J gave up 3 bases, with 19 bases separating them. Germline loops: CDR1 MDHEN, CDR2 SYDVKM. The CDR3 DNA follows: TGTGCCACCTATACGGCCCGGGACAACAATCAGCCCCAGCATTTT. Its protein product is CATYTARDNNQPQHF.

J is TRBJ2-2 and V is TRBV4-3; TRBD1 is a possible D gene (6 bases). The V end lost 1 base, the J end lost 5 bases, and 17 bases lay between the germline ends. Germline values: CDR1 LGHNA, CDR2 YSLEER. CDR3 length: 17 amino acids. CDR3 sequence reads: CASSQASIQQGTGELFF. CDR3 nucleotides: TGCGCCAGCAGCCAAGCTTCCATTCAACAGGGAACCGGGGAGCTGTTTTTT.

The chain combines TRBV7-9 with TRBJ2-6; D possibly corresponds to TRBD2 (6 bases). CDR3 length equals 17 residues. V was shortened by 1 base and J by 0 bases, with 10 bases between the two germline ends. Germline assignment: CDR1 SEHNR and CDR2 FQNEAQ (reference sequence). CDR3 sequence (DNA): TGTGCCAGCAGCTTAGTAGGAGGGATCTCTGGGGCCAACGTCCTGACTTTC. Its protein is CASSLVGGISGANVLTF.

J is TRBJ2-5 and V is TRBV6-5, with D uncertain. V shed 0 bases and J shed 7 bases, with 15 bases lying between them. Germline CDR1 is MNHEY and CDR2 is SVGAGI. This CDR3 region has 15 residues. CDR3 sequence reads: CASSYSRQPGGTQYF. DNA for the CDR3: TGTGCCAGCAGTTACTCGCGGCAGCCCGGCGGGACCCAGTACTTC.